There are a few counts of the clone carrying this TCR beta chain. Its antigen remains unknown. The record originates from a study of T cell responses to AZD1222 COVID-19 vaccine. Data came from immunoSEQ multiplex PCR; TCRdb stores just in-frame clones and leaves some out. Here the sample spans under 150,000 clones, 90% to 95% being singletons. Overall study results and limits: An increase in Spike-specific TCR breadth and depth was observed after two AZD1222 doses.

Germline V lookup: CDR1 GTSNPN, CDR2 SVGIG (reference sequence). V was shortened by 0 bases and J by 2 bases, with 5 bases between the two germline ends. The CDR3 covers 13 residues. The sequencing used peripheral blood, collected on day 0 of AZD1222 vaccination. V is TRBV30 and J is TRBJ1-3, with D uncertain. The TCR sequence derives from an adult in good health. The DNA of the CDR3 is TGTGCCTGGAGTGTAGAGCCTGGAAACACCATATATTTT. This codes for CAWSVEPGNTIYF.